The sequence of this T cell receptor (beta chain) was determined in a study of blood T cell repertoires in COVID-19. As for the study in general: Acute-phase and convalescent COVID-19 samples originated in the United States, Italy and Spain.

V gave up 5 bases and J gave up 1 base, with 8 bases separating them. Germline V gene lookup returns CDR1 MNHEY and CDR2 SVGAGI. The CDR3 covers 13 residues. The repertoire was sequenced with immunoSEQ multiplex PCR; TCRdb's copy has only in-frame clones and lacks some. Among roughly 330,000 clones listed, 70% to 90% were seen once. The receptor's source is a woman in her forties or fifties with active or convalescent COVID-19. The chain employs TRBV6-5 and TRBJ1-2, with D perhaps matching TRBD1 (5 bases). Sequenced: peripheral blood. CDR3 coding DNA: TGTGCCAGCAGTCCGGGGGATAACTATGGCTACACCTTC. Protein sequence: CASSPGDNYGYTF.